Following are 20 T cell receptor beta chains from one sample sequenced in a study of blood T cell repertoires in COVID-19. The table came from immunoSEQ multiplex PCR; TCRdb's copy has only in-frame clones and leaves some out. In the table there are about 180,000 clones, 70% to 85% of which are singletons. The sequenced sample consisted of peripheral blood. The origin of the receptors is a human donor in a cohort sampled during active COVID-19.

The rearrangement links TRBV18 to TRBJ1-1; 7 nucleotides line up with TRBD1. The CDR3 has 15 residues. J gave up 2 bases and V 1 base, and 4 bases lay outside the gene matches. Germline CDR1 and CDR2: KGHSH and LQKENI. The CDR3 bases are TGTGCCAGCTCACCACAGGAAGGGGGCAACACTGAAGCTTTCTTT. It yields the protein CASSPQEGGNTEAFF.

In DNA, the CDR3 is TGTGCCAGCAGCCCCCCGGCGGGTATAGCCTACGAGCAGTACTTC. Its protein product is CASSPPAGIAYEQYF. The chain links TRBV7-9 to TRBJ2-7, with D maybe TRBD2 (5 bases). The CDR3 totals 15 residues. Trimming stripped 5 bases from V and 2 bases from J, with 16 bases between. Germline CDR1 SEHNR, CDR2 FQNEAQ (reference sequence).

This chain uses TRBV12-3 or TRBV12-4 with TRBJ2-1; D is perhaps TRBD2 (6 bases). CDR3 size: 13 residues. The V end lost 2 bases, the J end lost 9 bases, and 11 bases lay between the germline ends. The CDR3 DNA reads TGTGCCAGCAGTTTAAGTGGGGGGTCTGAGCAGTTCTTC. Its translation: CASSLSGGSEQFF.

This chain joins TRBV3-1 (or the pseudogene TRBV3-2) and TRBJ2-1; D is undetermined. Germline loops: CDR1 LGHDT, CDR2 YNNKEL (reference sequence). The CDR3 has 13 residues. The V end lost 5 bases, the J end lost 7 bases, and 12 bases lay between the germline ends. For the CDR3, the DNA is TGTGCCAGCAGCTCGGCGGTTCGGAATGAGCAGTTCTTC. This codes for CASSSAVRNEQFF.

The V and J genes are TRBV5-1 and TRBJ1-2; D uncertain. The length of the CDR3 is 11 residues. Per the germline V gene, CDR1 is SGHRS and CDR2 is YFSETQ. V shed 4 bases and J shed 7 bases, with 8 bases lying between them. The DNA of the CDR3 is TGCGCCAGCAGCAAGGGAGGTGGCTACACCTTC. Its protein product is CASSKGGGYTF.

This clone has more than one count but fewer than ten. J is TRBJ2-7 and V is TRBV18; D may be TRBD1 (5 bases). The V gene's germline CDR1 is KGHSH and CDR2 LQKENI. The CDR3 length is 12 residues. Deletions cut 6 bases from V and 6 bases from J, with 12 bases between. The CDR3 DNA reads as TGTGCCAGCTCGCTGACAAGGGGCGAGCAGTACTTC. It yields the protein CASSLTRGEQYF.

The count of this clone is one. J is TRBJ1-2 and V is TRBV5-6; D ambiguous. The length of the CDR3 is 13 residues. Germline CDR1 and CDR2: SGHDT and YYEEEE. Deletions cut 3 bases from V and 8 bases from J, with 14 bases between. The CDR3 sequence is CASSSGVGLGYTF. CDR3 bases: TGTGCCAGCAGCTCCGGGGTAGGGTTAGGCTACACCTTC.

The CDR3 spells CASSEYQGATEAFF. The CDR3 bases are TGCGCCAGCAGTGAGTACCAGGGGGCAACTGAAGCTTTCTTT. The V call is TRBV10-1, the J call TRBJ1-1; 8 nucleotides align to TRBD1. Trimming at V came to 1 base and at J to 5 bases, leaving 3 bases not matched to a gene. This CDR3 comprises 14 residues. Germline lookup yields CDR1 WNHNN and CDR2 SYGVQD (reference sequence).

This clone was recorded a few times. The genes are TRBV10-3 and TRBJ2-3, with D perhaps matching TRBD2 (5 bases). The CDR3 is 14 amino acids. V shed 6 bases and J shed 0 bases, with 10 bases lying between them. From germline, CDR1 is ENHRY and CDR2 SYGVKD. This CDR3 reads CAISRLPSTDTQYF. The CDR3 DNA is TGTGCCATCAGCCGACTACCTAGCACAGATACGCAGTATTTT.

The chain carries TRBV28 and TRBJ1-6, with a weak D call TRBD1 (5 bases). Germline V gene lookup returns CDR1 MDHEN and CDR2 SYDVKM. The CDR3 is made up of 15 amino acids. V gave up 2 bases and J gave up 5 bases, with 10 bases separating them. CDR3 bases: TGTGCCAGCAGTTTACTACCAGGGAATAATTCACCCCTCCACTTT. This codes for CASSLLPGNNSPLHF.

In nucleotides, the CDR3 is TGTGCCAGCAGCCCCACAGGGACTAGCAATCAGCCCCAGCATTTT. This sequence encodes CASSPTGTSNQPQHF. J is TRBJ1-5 and V is TRBV3-1 (or the pseudogene TRBV3-2); TRBD1 is a possible D gene (6 bases). V lost 4 bases, J lost 0 bases, and 10 bases lay in between. The CDR3 extends over 15 amino acids. Germline CDR1 is LGHDT and CDR2 is YNNKEL (reference sequence).

The gene calls are TRBV3-1 (or the pseudogene TRBV3-2) and TRBJ2-7, with D perhaps TRBD1 (5 bases). CDR1 is LGHDT, CDR2 YNNKEL, per germline (reference sequence). Trimming took off 4 bases at V and 7 bases at J, with 11 bases between the two ends. CDR3 length: 12 residues. This CDR3 reads CASSPLSGEQYF. DNA for the CDR3: TGTGCCAGCAGCCCCCTATCAGGGGAGCAGTACTTC.

This chain links TRBV19 with TRBJ2-3; 9 bases fit TRBD1. The germline V gene encodes CDR1 LNHDA and CDR2 SQIVND (reference sequence). V gave up 5 bases and J gave up 1 base; unmatched junction bases: 10. The CDR3 spans 17 residues. The CDR3 bases are TGTGCCAGTAGTCGACGGTGGACAGGGGAAGGCACAGATACGCAGTATTTT. Amino acid sequence: CASSRRWTGEGTDTQYF.

V is TRBV5-1 and J is TRBJ1-2; no definite D call. V was cut by 4 bases and J by 7 bases, with 14 bases left in between. CDR1 and CDR2 from the germline V gene are SGHRS and YFSETQ. This CDR3 spans 13 amino acids. The CDR3 coding sequence is TGCGCCAGCAGCCCCCCTGTAGGCGGTGGCTACACCTTC. Translation: CASSPPVGGGYTF.

This clone came up a few times. The chain carries TRBV14 and TRBJ2-7; TRBD1 might be the D (6 bases). Per germline, CDR1 SGHDN and CDR2 FVKESK. This CDR3 contains 16 residues. V gave up 0 bases and J gave up 0 bases, with 12 bases separating them. The CDR3 sequence is CASSQDRGEGSYEQYF. As DNA, the CDR3 is TGTGCCAGCAGCCAAGACAGGGGAGAGGGCTCCTACGAGCAGTACTTC.

The genes are TRBV30 and TRBJ1-2; 7 nucleotides line up with TRBD1. With V trimmed by 3 bases and J by 6 bases, 4 bases remained unmatched. CDR3 length: 12 residues. Germline-derived CDR1 and CDR2 are GTSNPN and SVGIG (reference sequence). CDR3 DNA: TGTGCCTGGAGAGGGGGCAGCGATGGCTACACCTTC. This codes for CAWRGGSDGYTF.

The chain has TRBV3-1 (or the pseudogene TRBV3-2) and TRBJ1-2, with D possibly matching TRBD1 (5 bases). This CDR3 region has 14 residues. Germline V gene lookup returns CDR1 LGHDT and CDR2 YNNKEL (reference sequence). V lost 2 bases, J lost 8 bases, and 15 bases lay in between. The CDR3 here is CASSQSPGEGGYTF. The DNA of the CDR3 is TGTGCCAGCAGCCAAAGCCCGGGGGAGGGGGGCTACACCTTC.

The chain links TRBV11-2 to TRBJ2-1, with 11 bases identical to TRBD1. Trimming at V came to 4 bases and at J to 8 bases, leaving 4 bases not matched to a gene. The CDR3 runs to 14 residues. CDR1 SGHAT and CDR2 FQNNGV come from the germline V gene. In DNA, the CDR3 is TGTGCCAGCAGCTCGGACAGGGGGCTGGATGAGCAGTTCTTC. Its protein product is CASSSDRGLDEQFF.

This rearrangement joins TRBV14 to TRBJ2-7; 9 bases match TRBD2. Germline values: CDR1 SGHDN, CDR2 FVKESK. The V and J ends lost 3 bases and 4 bases, in that order; junction bases with no gene match: 7. The CDR3 contains 15 residues. Here the CDR3 DNA reads TGTGCCAGCAGCCATCCTAGCGGGGTAGTGTACGAGCAGTACTTC. Translating it yields CASSHPSGVVYEQYF.

CDR3 coding DNA: TGCGCCAGCAGCGATGCAACAGGGTCGGTTGGCGAGCAGTACTTC. It is translated as CASSDATGSVGEQYF. V usage is TRBV5-1 and J usage is TRBJ2-7; D perhaps matches TRBD1 (6 bases). Looked up from germline, CDR1 is SGHRS and CDR2 is YFSETQ. The CDR3 has 15 amino acids. V was cut by 4 bases and J by 6 bases, with 20 bases left in between.